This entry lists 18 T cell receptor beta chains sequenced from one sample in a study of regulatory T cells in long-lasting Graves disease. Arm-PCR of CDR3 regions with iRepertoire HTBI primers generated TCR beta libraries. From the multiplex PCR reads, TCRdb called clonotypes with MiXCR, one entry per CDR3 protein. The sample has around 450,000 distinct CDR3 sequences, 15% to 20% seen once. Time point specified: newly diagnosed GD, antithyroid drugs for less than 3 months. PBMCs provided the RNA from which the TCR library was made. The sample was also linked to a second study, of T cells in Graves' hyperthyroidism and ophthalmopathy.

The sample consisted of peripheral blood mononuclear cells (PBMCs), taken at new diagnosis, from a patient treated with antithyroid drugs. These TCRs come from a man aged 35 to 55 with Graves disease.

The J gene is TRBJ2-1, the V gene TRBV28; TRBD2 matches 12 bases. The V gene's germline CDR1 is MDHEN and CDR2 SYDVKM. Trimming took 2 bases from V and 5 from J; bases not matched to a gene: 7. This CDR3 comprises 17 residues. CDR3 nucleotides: TGTGCCAGCAGTTTACCCGGGACTAGCGGGTTCGACAATGAGCAGTTCTTC. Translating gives CASSLPGTSGFDNEQFF.

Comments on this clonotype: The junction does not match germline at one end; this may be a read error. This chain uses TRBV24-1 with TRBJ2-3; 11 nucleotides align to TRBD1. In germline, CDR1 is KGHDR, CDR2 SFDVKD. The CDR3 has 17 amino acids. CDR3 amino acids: CATSDPGTGGFTNTQYF. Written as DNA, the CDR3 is TGTGCCACCAGTGATCCCGGGACAGGGGGATTCACAAATACGCAGTATTTT.

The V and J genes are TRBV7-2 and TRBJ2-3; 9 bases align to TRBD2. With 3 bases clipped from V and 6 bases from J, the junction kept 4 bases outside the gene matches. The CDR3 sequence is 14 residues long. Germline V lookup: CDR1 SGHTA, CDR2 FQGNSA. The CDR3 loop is CASSFALAGDTQYF. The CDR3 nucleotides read TGTGCCAGCAGCTTCGCCCTAGCGGGGGATACGCAGTATTTT.

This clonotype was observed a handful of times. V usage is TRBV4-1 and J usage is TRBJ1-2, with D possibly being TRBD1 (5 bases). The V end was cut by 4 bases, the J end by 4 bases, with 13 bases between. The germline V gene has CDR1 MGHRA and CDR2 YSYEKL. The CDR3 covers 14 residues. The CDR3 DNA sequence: TGCGCCAGCAGCCCTGGGGGGTACACCTATGGCTACACCTTC. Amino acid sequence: CASSPGGYTYGYTF.

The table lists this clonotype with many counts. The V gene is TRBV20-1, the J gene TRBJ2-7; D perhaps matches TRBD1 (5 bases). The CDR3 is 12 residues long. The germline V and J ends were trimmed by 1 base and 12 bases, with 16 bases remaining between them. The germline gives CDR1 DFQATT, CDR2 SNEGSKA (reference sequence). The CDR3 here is CSARVQTGALYF. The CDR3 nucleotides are TGCAGTGCTAGAGTCCAGACTGGGGCGCTGTACTTC.

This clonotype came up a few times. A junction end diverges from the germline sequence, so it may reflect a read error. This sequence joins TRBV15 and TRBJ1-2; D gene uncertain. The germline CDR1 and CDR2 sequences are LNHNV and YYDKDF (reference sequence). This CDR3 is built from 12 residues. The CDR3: CATSRDDESLRF. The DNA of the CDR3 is TGTGCCACCAGCAGAGATGATGAGTCTCTACGCTTC.

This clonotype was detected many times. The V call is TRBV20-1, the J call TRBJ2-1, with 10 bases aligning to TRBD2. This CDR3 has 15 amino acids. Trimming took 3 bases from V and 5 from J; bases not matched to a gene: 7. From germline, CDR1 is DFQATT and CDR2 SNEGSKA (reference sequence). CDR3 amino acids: CSARGLAYAHNEQFF. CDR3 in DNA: TGCAGTGCTAGGGGACTAGCGTACGCCCACAATGAGCAGTTCTTC.

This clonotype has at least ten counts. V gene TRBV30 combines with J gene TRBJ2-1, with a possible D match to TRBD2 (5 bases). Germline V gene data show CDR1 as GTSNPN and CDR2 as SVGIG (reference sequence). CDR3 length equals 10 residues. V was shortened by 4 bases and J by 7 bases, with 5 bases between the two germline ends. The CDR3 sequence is CAWTGNEQFF. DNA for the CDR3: TGTGCCTGGACGGGAAATGAGCAGTTCTTC.

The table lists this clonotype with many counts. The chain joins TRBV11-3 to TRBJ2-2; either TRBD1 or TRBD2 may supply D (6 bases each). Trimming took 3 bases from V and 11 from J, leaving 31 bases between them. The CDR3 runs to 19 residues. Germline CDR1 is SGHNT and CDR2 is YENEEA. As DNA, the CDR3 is TGTGCCAGCAGCTTTAGACCCCGACTTGTGGAGGGGGTTGGCGGAGAGCTGTTTTTT. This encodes CASSFRPRLVEGVGGELFF. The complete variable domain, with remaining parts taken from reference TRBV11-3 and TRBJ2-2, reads EAGVVQSPRYKIIEKKQPVAFWCNPISGHNTLYWYLQNLGQGPELLIRYENEEAVDDSQLPKDRFSAERLKGVDSTLKIQPAELGDSAVYLCASSFRPRLVEGVGGELFFGEGSRLTVL.

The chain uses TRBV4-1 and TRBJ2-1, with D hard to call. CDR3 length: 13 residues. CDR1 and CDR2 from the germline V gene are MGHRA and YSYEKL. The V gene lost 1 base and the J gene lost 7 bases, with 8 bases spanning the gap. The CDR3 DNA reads TGCGCCAGCAGCCAAGGCGTGGGGAATGAGCAGTTCTTC. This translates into CASSQGVGNEQFF.

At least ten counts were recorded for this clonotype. The CDR3 coding sequence is TGTGCCAGCAGTTACACAGACAGTTACAATGAGCAGTTCTTC. It translates to CASSYTDSYNEQFF. The chain combines TRBV6-2 or TRBV6-3 with TRBJ2-1; TRBD1 might be the D (5 bases). Trimming stripped 2 bases from V and 4 bases from J, with 9 bases between. This CDR3 has 14 residues. The germline V gene encodes CDR1 MNHEY and CDR2 SVGEGT.

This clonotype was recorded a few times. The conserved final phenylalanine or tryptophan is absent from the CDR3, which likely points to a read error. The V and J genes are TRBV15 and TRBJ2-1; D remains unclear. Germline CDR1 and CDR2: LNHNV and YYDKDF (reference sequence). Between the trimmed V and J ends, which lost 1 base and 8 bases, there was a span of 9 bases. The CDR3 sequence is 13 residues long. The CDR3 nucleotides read TGTGCCACCAGCAGAGCGAAGGGATATGAGCAGTTCTCC. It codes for CATSRAKGYEQFS.

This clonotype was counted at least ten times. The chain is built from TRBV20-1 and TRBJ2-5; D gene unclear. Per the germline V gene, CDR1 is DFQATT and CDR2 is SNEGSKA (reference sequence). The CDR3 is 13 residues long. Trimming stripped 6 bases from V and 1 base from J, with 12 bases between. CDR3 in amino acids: CSAADQTQETQYF. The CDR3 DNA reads TGCAGTGCCGCCGACCAGACCCAAGAGACCCAGTACTTC.

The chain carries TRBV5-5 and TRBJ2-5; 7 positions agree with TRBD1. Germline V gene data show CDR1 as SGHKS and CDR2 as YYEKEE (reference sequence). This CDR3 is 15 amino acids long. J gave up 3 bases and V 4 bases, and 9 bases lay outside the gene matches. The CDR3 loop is CASSIDPGQKETQYF. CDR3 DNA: TGTGCCAGCAGCATAGACCCGGGACAGAAAGAGACCCAGTACTTC.

CDR3 nucleotide sequence: TGCGCCAGCAGCTTGCCGGGACAGGGGGTAACAGATACGCAGTATTTT. Encoded protein: CASSLPGQGVTDTQYF. The chain uses TRBV5-1 and TRBJ2-3; the match to TRBD1 covers 11 bases. The J segment lost 3 bases and the V segment lost 1 base, leaving 4 bases of the junction unmatched. The CDR3 loop spans 16 amino acids. CDR1 is SGHRS, CDR2 YFSETQ, per germline.

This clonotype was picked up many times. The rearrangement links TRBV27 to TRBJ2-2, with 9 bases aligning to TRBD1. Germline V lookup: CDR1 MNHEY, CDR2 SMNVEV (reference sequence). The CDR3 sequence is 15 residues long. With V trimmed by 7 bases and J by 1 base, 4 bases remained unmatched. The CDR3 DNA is TGTGCCAGCACCGGGACAGGGAAGAACACCGGGGAGCTGTTTTTT. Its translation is CASTGTGKNTGELFF.

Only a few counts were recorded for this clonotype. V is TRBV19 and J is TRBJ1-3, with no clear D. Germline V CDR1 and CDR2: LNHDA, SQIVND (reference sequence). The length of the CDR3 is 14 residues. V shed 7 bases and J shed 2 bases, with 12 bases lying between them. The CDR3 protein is CASTGRTTGNTIYF. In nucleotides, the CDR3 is TGTGCCAGTACTGGCAGGACGACTGGAAACACCATATATTTT.

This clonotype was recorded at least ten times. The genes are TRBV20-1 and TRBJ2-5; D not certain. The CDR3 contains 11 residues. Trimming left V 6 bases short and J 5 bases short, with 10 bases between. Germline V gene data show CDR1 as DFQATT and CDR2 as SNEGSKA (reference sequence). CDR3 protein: CSALDRETQYF. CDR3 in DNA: TGCAGTGCCCTCGATAGGGAGACCCAGTACTTC.